The sequence of this T cell receptor (beta chain) was determined in a study of T cells in Graves' hyperthyroidism and ophthalmopathy. Study observations and caveats: A model using 13 V-J features told ophthalmopathy apart from stable hyperthyroidism. Most expanded thyroid clonotypes above 0.001 recurred in blood.

Amplified regions were TCR beta CDR3 sequences from RNA transcripts. Initially, a first-round RT-PCR of the TCR CDR3 employed the HTBI primer set. One entry per CDR3 protein results from TCRdb running MiXCR on the multiplex PCR reads. The table records 250,000 or so distinct CDR3 sequences, about 16% of them present only once. This clonotype has just a few counts. Its antigen is unknown. This CDR3 has 14 residues. The V gene's germline CDR1 is MNHNS and CDR2 SASEGT. V trimming: 7 bases; J trimming: 2 bases; junction bases outside the gene matches: 1. Patients showing uncontrolled infection, other autoimmune disease, pregnancy or lactation were ineligible.

This TCR came from a woman aged 45-60 years with Graves' hyperthyroidism that later progressed to Graves' ophthalmopathy. Sequencing used blood. This chain links TRBV6-1 with TRBJ2-6, with 8 positions matching TRBD1. CDR3 in amino acids: CASTRGPGANVLTF. CDR3 DNA sequence: TGTGCCAGCACCAGGGGGCCTGGGGCCAACGTCCTGACTTTC.